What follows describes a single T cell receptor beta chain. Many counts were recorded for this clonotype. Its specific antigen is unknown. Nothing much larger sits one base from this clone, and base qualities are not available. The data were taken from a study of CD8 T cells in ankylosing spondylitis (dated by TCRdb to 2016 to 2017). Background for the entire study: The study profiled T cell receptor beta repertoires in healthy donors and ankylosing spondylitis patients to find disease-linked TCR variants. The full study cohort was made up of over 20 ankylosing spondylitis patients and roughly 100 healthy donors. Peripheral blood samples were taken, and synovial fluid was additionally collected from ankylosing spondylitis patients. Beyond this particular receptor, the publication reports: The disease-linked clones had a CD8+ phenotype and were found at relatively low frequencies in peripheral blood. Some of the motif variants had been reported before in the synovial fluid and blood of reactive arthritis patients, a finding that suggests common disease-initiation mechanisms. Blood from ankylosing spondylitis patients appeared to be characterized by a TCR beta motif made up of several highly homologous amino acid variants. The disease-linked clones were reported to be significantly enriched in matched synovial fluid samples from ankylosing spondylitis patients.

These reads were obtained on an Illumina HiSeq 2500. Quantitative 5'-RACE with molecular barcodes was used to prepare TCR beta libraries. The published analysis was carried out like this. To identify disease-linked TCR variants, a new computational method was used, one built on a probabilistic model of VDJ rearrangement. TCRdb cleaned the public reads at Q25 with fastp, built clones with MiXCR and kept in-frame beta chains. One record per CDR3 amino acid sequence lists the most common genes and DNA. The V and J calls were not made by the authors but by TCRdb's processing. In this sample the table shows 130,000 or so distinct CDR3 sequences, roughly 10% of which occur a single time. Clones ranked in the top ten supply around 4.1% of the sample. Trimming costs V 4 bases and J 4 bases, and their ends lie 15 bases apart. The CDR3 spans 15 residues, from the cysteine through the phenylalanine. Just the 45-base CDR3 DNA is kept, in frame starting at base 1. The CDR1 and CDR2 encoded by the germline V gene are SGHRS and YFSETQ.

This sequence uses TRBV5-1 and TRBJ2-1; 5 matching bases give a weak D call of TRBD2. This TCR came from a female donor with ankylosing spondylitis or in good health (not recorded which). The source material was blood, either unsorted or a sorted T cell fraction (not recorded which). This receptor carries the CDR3 CASSVSGNPYNEQFF. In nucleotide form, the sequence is TGCGCCAGCAGCGTATCCGGGAACCCTTACAATGAGCAGTTCTTC.